This is a list of T cell receptor beta chains from one sample in a study of blood T cell repertoires in COVID-19. Sequenced by immunoSEQ multiplex PCR; TCRdb stores in-frame clones only, minus some. The sample has approximately 140,000 clones; more than 80% are singletons. The sequenced sample was peripheral blood. Receptor source: a man aged 18 to 29 with COVID-19, enrolled during active disease. Both conserved end residues are part of each CDR3. Each record gives: J gene, D gene, V gene, clone size, CDR3 DNA, CDR3 protein. A D gene is named only where the DNA matches it firmly. Clone size appears in some rows only: once, few, many, or a class for an expanded clone.

TRBJ2-5,-,TRBV9,-,TGTGCCAGCAGCCCTCGCAGCCAAGAGACCCAGTACTTC,CASSPRSQETQYF
TRBJ2-5,TRBD2,TRBV9,-,TGTGCCAGCAGCGTCGCGGGAGGGGCGGAGACCCAGTACTTC,CASSVAGGAETQYF
TRBJ2-3,-,TRBV6-5,-,TGTGCCAGCAGTTACGTGGTCAGCGGAGATACGCAGTATTTT,CASSYVVSGDTQYF
TRBJ2-1,TRBD1,TRBV5-6,-,TGTGCCAGCAGCCCCGGGACAGGGTTTTCCTACAATGAGCAGTTCTTC,CASSPGTGFSYNEQFF
TRBJ2-7,-,TRBV18,-,TGTGCCAGCTCACCACCGGGGTTGGGACAATACGAGCAGTACTTC,CASSPPGLGQYEQYF
TRBJ1-6,-,TRBV10-3,-,TGTGCCACCAGGACCCCGGGTGATTCACCCCTCCACTTT,CATRTPGDSPLHF
TRBJ2-1,TRBD2,TRBV19,-,TGTGCCAGTAGTAGGACTAGATTCAATGAGCAGTTCTTC,CASSRTRFNEQFF
TRBJ2-6,TRBD1,TRBV13,-,TGTGCCAGCAGCTTAGGGGGACAGGGGGCCGATATGGGCGTCCTGACTTTC,CASSLGGQGADMGVLTF
TRBJ1-3,-,TRBV6-5,-,TGTGCCAGCAGGAACCGGGGGGCATCTGGAAACACCATATATTTT,CASRNRGASGNTIYF
TRBJ2-3,TRBD2,TRBV29-1,-,TGCAGCGTCCGGACTAGAGCAGATACGCAGTATTTT,CSVRTRADTQYF
TRBJ2-2,-,TRBV19,-,TGTGCCAGTAGTATAAGTCTGGGCGGGGCGAACACCGGGGAGCTGTTTTTT,CASSISLGGANTGELFF
TRBJ1-4,TRBD1,TRBV2,-,TGTGCCAGCAGTGCTGACAGGGGGCCTGAAAAACTGTTTTTT,CASSADRGPEKLFF
TRBJ1-6,TRBD1,TRBV6-5,-,TGTGCCAGCAGTTACCTCGTGGGACAGCAGAATTCACCCCTCCACTTT,CASSYLVGQQNSPLHF
TRBJ2-1,TRBD2,TRBV4-1,-,TGCGCCAGCAGCCCGGGACTAGCGTTCAATGAGCAGTTCTTC,CASSPGLAFNEQFF
TRBJ2-3,TRBD1,TRBV10-3,-,TGTGCCATCAGTGAGAGGAGGGACAGGGGGCGCGGAGATACGCAGTATTTT,CAISERRDRGRGDTQYF
TRBJ2-5,TRBD2,TRBV11-3,-,TGTGCCAGCAGCCGGGGTAGACTAGCGGGAGAGACCCAGTACTTC,CASSRGRLAGETQYF
TRBJ2-7,TRBD2,TRBV10-3,once,TGTGCCGTCCGGGGAGGGTCCTACGAGCAGTACTTC,CAVRGGSYEQYF
TRBJ2-3,TRBD1,TRBV6-6,-,TGTGCCAGCAGTTACCCCGGACAGGGGGCAGATACGCAGTATTTT,CASSYPGQGADTQYF
TRBJ1-2,-,TRBV13,-,TGTGCCAGCGGCCCGGGTGGGTATGGCTACACCTTC,CASGPGGYGYTF
TRBJ2-7,-,TRBV6-5,few,TGTGCCAGCAGGACTAGGTCCATAGATAACTACGAGCAGTACTTC,CASRTRSIDNYEQYF
TRBJ2-7,-,TRBV28,-,TGTGCCAGCAGTCCCGCGGAAGGCGAGCAGTACTTC,CASSPAEGEQYF
TRBJ2-1,TRBD1,TRBV9,-,TGTGCCAGCAGCGTTGACAGGGCTGGTAATGAGCAGTTCTTC,CASSVDRAGNEQFF
TRBJ2-7,-,TRBV24-1,-,TGTGCCACCAGTGATCCGACGGGAGACGAGCAGTACTTC,CATSDPTGDEQYF
TRBJ2-3,TRBD1,TRBV15,-,TGTGCCACCGGGCGGACAGGAGGCACAGATACGCAGTATTTT,CATGRTGGTDTQYF
TRBJ2-7,TRBD2,TRBV7-2,-,TGTGCCAGCAGCTTTACGCGGGAGGGCGAGCAGTACTTC,CASSFTREGEQYF
TRBJ2-7,-,TRBV28,-,TGTGCCAGCAGTTTTTCCCAGGGGTGGGACTACGAGCAGTACTTC,CASSFSQGWDYEQYF
TRBJ1-4,-,TRBV28,-,TGTGCCAGCAGGGGGCCGGATCCCGAGGAAAAACTGCTTTTT,CASRGPDPEEKLLF
TRBJ2-6,-,TRBV19,few,TGTGCCAGCGGGCTAAGACGGGACTCTGGGGCCAACGTCCTGACTTTC,CASGLRRDSGANVLTF
TRBJ2-5,-,TRBV28,-,TGTGCCACCACTCCCACGAGGCTGGTATGGGAGACCCAGTACTTC,CATTPTRLVWETQYF
TRBJ2-7,TRBD2,TRBV28,-,TGTGCCAGCAGTATCCCAGCGGGGGTTCGCGAGCAGTACTTC,CASSIPAGVREQYF
TRBJ1-2,-,TRBV7-2,-,TGTGCCAGCAGCTTGAGCGGTACTGTCTATGGCTACACCTTC,CASSLSGTVYGYTF
TRBJ2-6,-,TRBV21-1,-,TGTGCCAGCAAGCGTTCCGGGACAGGGACTAGCGGGAGGGCCACTGGGGCCAACGTCCTGACTTTC,CASKRSGTGTSGRATGANVLTF
TRBJ2-7,-,TRBV4-3,-,TGCGCCAGCAGCCAAGTTCCAGCGGCCCCCTACGAGCAGTACTTC,CASSQVPAAPYEQYF
TRBJ2-1,TRBD1,TRBV28,-,TGTGCCAGCAGTTTACAATCCGCGGGACAGGGGGCTCGGGAGCAGTTCTTC,CASSLQSAGQGAREQFF
TRBJ2-7,-,TRBV10-1,-,TGCGCCAGCAGTGTATTCCAGGGAGGCGAGCAGTACTTC,CASSVFQGGEQYF
TRBJ1-3,TRBD1,TRBV4-3,-,TGCGCCAGCAGCCTACAACAGGGGACCACTGGAAACACCATATATTTT,CASSLQQGTTGNTIYF
TRBJ1-5,-,TRBV2,few,TGTGCCAGCAGTGAAGCGGGCAGGGGCGAGTGGGGCAATCAGCCCCAGCATTTT,CASSEAGRGEWGNQPQHF
TRBJ2-7,TRBD1,TRBV5-1,-,TGCGCCAGCAGCTTAAATCCGGGACAGGGCTCCTACGAGCAGTACTTC,CASSLNPGQGSYEQYF
TRBJ1-3,TRBD1,TRBV5-6,-,TGTGCCAGCAGCCTCACCGGGACAGAAAAGCTCCAGTTTAAAAACACCATATATTTT,CASSLTGTEKLQFKNTIYF
TRBJ2-7,-,TRBV7-9,-,TGTGCCAGCAGCTTAGTGGCCCCGGGATCGGGGGGCCCCGAGCAGTACTTC,CASSLVAPGSGGPEQYF
TRBJ2-7,-,TRBV6-5,once,TGTGCCAGCATCATAAGGCGGACTCCAACCTACGAGCAGTACTTC,CASIIRRTPTYEQYF
TRBJ2-3,-,TRBV9,-,TGTGCCAGCAGCGTATGGACAGATAGGAACACAGATACGCAGTATTTT,CASSVWTDRNTDTQYF
TRBJ2-2,-,TRBV28,-,TGTGCCAGCAGTTTACTTAGCTCCGGGGGTGACACCGGGGAGCTGTTTTTT,CASSLLSSGGDTGELFF
TRBJ2-1,-,TRBV5-4,-,TGTGCCAGCAGTCCGGACCTAGCTACTGAGCAGTTCTTC,CASSPDLATEQFF
TRBJ2-7,TRBD2,TRBV6-2/TRBV6-3,-,TGTGCCAGCAGTTACTCTCTGGGGTCTAGCGGTCGGACCTACGAGCAGTACTTC,CASSYSLGSSGRTYEQYF
TRBJ2-3,-,TRBV7-9,once,TGTGCCAGCAGCTTAGTTCGCGGGGCTAGCGGCACAGATACGCAGTATTTT,CASSLVRGASGTDTQYF
TRBJ2-7,-,TRBV14,-,TGTGCCAGCAGCCATGGACAGCTTGAGTCCGAGCAGTACTTC,CASSHGQLESEQYF
TRBJ1-2,TRBD1,TRBV24-1,-,TGTGCCACCAGTGATATTCACAGGGGGAATGGCTACACCTTC,CATSDIHRGNGYTF
TRBJ2-2,-,TRBV7-2,-,TGTGCCAGCAGCCGGGGTGGCGGGGAGCTGTTTTTT,CASSRGGGELFF